This T cell receptor beta chain was observed in a study of T cell clonality in common variable immunodeficiency. The data were produced by immunoSEQ multiplex PCR, yet TCRdb's version contains in-frame clones alone and is incomplete. The sample has tens of thousands of clones, none seen only once. Overall study findings and caveats: Compared with controls, CVID subjects had fewer shared TCRbeta clones. CVID patient heterogeneity limited repertoire-clinical complication correlations.

In this sample, this clone turned up many times. What it binds is unknown. This sequence was found in a person aged 18-70 years in good health. Sequenced: peripheral blood mononuclear cells.

The CDR3 DNA, read in part, is TGCGCCAGCAGCTCGACAGGGGGAACTGAA. Its translation: CASSSTGGTE. The entire CDR3 sequence reads CASSSTGGTEAFF. The chain is built from TRBV5-1 and TRBJ1-1; 9 bases line up with TRBD1. The CDR3 end lies 3 residues beyond the end of the read and is filled in from the germline J gene. Germline CDR1 and CDR2: SGHRS and YFSETQ. The CDR3 loop spans 13 amino acids. V was pared by 3 bases and J by 5 bases, with 2 bases of the junction left unmatched.